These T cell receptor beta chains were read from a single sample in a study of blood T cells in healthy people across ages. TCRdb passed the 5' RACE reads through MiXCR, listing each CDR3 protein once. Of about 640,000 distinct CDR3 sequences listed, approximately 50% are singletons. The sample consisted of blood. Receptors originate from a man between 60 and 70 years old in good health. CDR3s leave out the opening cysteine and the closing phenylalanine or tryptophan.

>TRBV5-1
ASRYPGQIYGYT
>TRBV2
ASSGTAKNIQY
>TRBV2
ASSERGGSNQPQH
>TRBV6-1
ASSERGSQY
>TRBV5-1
ASSKDSYFETQY
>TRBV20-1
SARGEGGSSYEQY
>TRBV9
ASSPGTAWLQY
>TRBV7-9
ASSAGRSGGNEQF
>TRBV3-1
ASSSGGIYEQY
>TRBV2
ASSRDSGGYT
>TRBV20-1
SARGGQGPYEQY
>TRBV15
ATSRGRNQPQH
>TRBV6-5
ASSYAGKGGYGYT
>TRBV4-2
ASSQPGQPTDTQY
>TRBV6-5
ASSSESGLYT
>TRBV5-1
ASSPWTGVNSPLH
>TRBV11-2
ASSLLGESEKLF
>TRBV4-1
ASSQGPADTQY
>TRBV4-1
ASSQDTRGTPSSGANVLT
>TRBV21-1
ASPPPPGRLSTDTQY
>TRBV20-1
SARRQPSSYNEQY
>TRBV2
ASSGIPIAKNIQY
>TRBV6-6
ASSYDASGGCEQF
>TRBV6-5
ASSYNRDRSGEAF
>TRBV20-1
SATDGNSYEQY
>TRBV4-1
ASSQDHERGGGDTQY
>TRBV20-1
SARDASVGRETQY
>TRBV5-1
ASSDVRTNYEQY
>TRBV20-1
SASFRGHIYGYT
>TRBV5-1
ASSLNSGGAPDTQY